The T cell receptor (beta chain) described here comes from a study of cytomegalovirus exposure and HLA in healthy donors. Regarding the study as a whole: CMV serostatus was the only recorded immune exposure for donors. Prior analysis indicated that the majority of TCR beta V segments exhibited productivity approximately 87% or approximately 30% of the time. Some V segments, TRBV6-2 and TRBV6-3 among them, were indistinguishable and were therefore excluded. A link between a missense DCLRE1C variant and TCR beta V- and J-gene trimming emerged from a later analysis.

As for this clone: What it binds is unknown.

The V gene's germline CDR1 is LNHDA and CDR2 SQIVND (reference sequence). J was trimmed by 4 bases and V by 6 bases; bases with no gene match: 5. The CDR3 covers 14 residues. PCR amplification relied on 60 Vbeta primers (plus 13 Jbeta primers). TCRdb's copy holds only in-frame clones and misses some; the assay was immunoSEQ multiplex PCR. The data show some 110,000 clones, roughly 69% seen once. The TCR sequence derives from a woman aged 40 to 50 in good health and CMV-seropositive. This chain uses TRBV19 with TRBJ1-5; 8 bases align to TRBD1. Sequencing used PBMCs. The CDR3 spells CASSGQGGNQPQHF. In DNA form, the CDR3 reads TGTGCCAGTAGCGGACAGGGCGGAAATCAGCCCCAGCATTTT.